Described below is a single T cell receptor (beta chain) sequence and its context. The antigen remains undetermined. This table comes from immunoSEQ multiplex PCR, and its TCRdb copy is limited to in-frame clones, with some not included. The sample has 4,500 or so clones, roughly 84% seen once. This sample is drawn from a study of T cells in lung cancer brain metastases. Study information: Seventeen of the 20 patients had a tobacco use history.

Findings and limits, study-wide: The complete infiltrating T cell repertoire may not have been retrieved from FFPE. Few clones were shared between paired lesions (mean Morisita approximately 0.25); most were lesion-specific.

The sequenced material came from tumor tissue from the primary lung tumor. The clonotype comes from a woman aged 45 to 65 with non-small cell lung cancer.

CDR3 DNA: TGTGCCAGCAGAACAGGAAGGTACAATGAGCAGTTCTTC. Protein sequence: CASRTGRYNEQFF. The genes are TRBV7-2 and TRBJ2-1, with a tentative D call TRBD1 (5 bases). CDR1 and CDR2 (germline): SGHTA, FQGNSA. The CDR3 loop spans 13 amino acids. V lost 6 bases and J 4 bases, leaving 10 bases between the germline ends.